This TCR beta chain was retrieved from a study of control samples from healthy donors and cancer patients. The method was immunoSEQ multiplex PCR; TCRdb's version includes in-frame clones alone and lacks a portion of them. The table lists approximately 230,000 clones, over 70% of them singletons. CDR3 length: 14 amino acids. Germline CDR1 SGHDT, CDR2 YYEEEE. With V trimmed by 2 bases and J by 8 bases, 3 bases remained unmatched. The rearrangement links TRBV5-6 to TRBJ2-5; 13 nucleotides line up with TRBD2. The specimen sequenced was PBMCs. This clonotype originated in a woman aged 60-75 years with lung cancer. CDR3 region: CASSFGLAGATQYF. The DNA for the CDR3 is TGTGCCAGCAGCTTCGGACTAGCGGGGGCAACCCAGTACTTC.